Below are 6 T cell receptor beta chains sequenced from a single sample in a study of T cells after yellow fever vaccination. TCRdb itself ran the 5' RACE reads through MiXCR, one entry per CDR3 protein. The repertoire holds about 340,000 distinct CDR3 sequences, with 8.7% as singletons. The material was PBMCs, obtained on the day of the first yellow fever vaccination. All receptors derive from a man younger than 35 who received the YFV17D yellow fever vaccine.

In its sample, this clonotype was seen a few times. The chain links TRBV12-3 or TRBV12-4 to TRBJ1-2; D is possibly TRBD1 (6 bases). Trimming took 8 bases from V and 4 from J, leaving 14 bases between them. The CDR3 contains 13 residues. This CDR3 reads CASQDSNLYGYTF. In nucleotides, the CDR3 is TGTGCCAGCCAGGACAGTAACCTCTATGGCTACACCTTC.

The CDR3 protein is CASRDDRVEYTF. The CDR3 DNA sequence: TGTGCCAGCAGAGATGACAGGGTGGAATACACCTTC. V gene TRBV2 combines with J gene TRBJ1-2; TRBD1 agrees at 7 bases. The germline V gene has CDR1 SNHLY and CDR2 FYNNEI. The length of the CDR3 is 12 residues. V lost 6 bases, J lost 11 bases, and 9 bases stayed unmatched.

V gene TRBV18 combines with J gene TRBJ1-4; possibly TRBD1 for D (6 bases). The germline V gene encodes CDR1 KGHSH and CDR2 LQKENI. Trimming pared 1 base from V and 11 bases from J, leaving 14 bases between. The CDR3 consists of 14 residues. The CDR3 here is CASSPQPGAEKLFF. The CDR3, as DNA: TGTGCCAGCTCACCACAACCAGGGGCGGAGAAACTGTTTTTT.

A few counts support this clonotype. This rearrangement joins TRBV6-2 or TRBV6-3 to TRBJ1-1; TRBD1 might be the D (5 bases). Deletions cut 6 bases from V and 2 bases from J, with 19 bases between. The germline V gene encodes CDR1 MNHEY and CDR2 SVGEGT. CDR3 length equals 16 residues. This CDR3 is CASRYDGWGVNTEAFF. The CDR3 DNA is TGTGCCAGCAGATATGATGGATGGGGGGTTAACACTGAAGCTTTCTTT.

This clonotype was detected a few times. The V and J genes are TRBV27 and TRBJ2-3, with D tentatively TRBD2 (7 bases). Germline loops: CDR1 MNHEY, CDR2 SMNVEV (reference sequence). Trimming removed 3 bases at V and 4 bases at J, with 17 bases between. The CDR3 has 16 amino acids. CDR3 sequence (DNA): TGTGCCAGCAGTTTCTACATCGGGGGGCCCGCAGATACGCAGTATTTT. Encoded protein: CASSFYIGGPADTQYF.

This clonotype turned up a few times. The rearrangement links TRBV6-1 to TRBJ1-2; TRBD1 matches 7 bases. The CDR3 runs to 15 residues. V gave up 6 bases and J gave up 4 bases; unmatched junction bases: 11. Per the germline V gene, CDR1 is MNHNS and CDR2 is SASEGT. CDR3 region: CASRKIGGASYGYTF. The CDR3 bases are TGTGCCAGCAGGAAGATAGGGGGCGCGAGCTATGGCTACACCTTC.